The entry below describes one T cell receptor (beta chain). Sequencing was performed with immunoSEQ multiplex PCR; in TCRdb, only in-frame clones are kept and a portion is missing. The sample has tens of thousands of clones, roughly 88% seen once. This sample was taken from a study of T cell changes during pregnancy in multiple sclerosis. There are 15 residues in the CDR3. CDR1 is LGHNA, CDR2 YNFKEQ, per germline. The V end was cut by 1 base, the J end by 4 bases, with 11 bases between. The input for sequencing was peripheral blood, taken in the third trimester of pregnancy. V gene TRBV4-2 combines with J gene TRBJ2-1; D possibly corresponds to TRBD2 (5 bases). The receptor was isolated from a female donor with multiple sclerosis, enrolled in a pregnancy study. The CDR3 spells CASSQGRTLYNEQFF. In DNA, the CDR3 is TGTGCCAGCAGCCAAGGCAGGACTCTTTACAATGAGCAGTTCTTC.